This TCR beta chain comes out of a study of cytomegalovirus exposure and HLA in healthy donors. The CDR3 is made up of 14 amino acids. Germline CDR1 and CDR2: MNHEY and SVGAGI. Trimming cost V 6 bases and J 5 bases; bases outside gene matches: 4. Whole-study results and caveats: In a later analysis, the majority of CMV-associated beta chains seemingly showed HLA restriction. As was reported, the HLA-A and HLA-B alleles of most subjects were accurately predicted from TCR beta sequences.

Remarks on this clone: Its cognate antigen is unknown.

This PCR relied on a set of 60 Vbeta primers and 13 Jbeta primers. Authors' methods: Unique TCR beta chains numbered approximately 80 million in a later analysis, with approximately 10 million shared. Profiling relied on immunoSEQ multiplex PCR, and the TCRdb table lists in-frame clones only, not all of them. The V and J calls and clone size come from that table; D and trimming were worked out from the DNA. This repertoire shows more than 95,000 clones, around 82% found once; its top ten account for less than 4.5%. The sequenced sample was PBMCs. This chain joins TRBV6-5 and TRBJ1-5; 10 bases match TRBD1. The clonotype originates from a man between 40 and 49 years old in good health and CMV-seronegative. The CDR3 spells CASRRQGADQPQHF. The CDR3 bases are TGTGCCAGCAGACGACAGGGGGCCGATCAGCCCCAGCATTTT.